This T cell receptor (beta chain) was recorded in a study of regulatory T cells in long-lasting Graves disease. For the study at large: Graves' cases, newly diagnosed, had used antithyroid drugs under 3 months.

This clonotype was observed many times. Its antigen is undetermined. TCR beta libraries were built with iRepertoire HTBI primers and Arm-PCR of CDR3 regions. Via MiXCR, TCRdb re-called the multiplex PCR reads, giving one row per CDR3 protein. The data contain 350,000 to 500,000 distinct CDR3 sequences, about 15% of them seen just once; the ten biggest clones take up about 10%. Findings and limits, study-wide: Favored usage of TRBV28, TRBJ1-2 and TRBJ2-5 was recorded in persistent disease.

CDR3 length equals 15 residues. Germline V CDR1 and CDR2: MDHEN, SYDVKM. Trimming shortened V by 4 bases and J by 0 bases, and 10 bases separated the two germline ends. Time point described: newly diagnosed GD, antithyroid drugs for less than 3 months. Researchers made the TCR library from RNA that was extracted from PBMCs. Patients all came to the study from an endocrinology department in Xi'an, China. In addition, the sample was reused for a study of T cells in Graves' hyperthyroidism and ophthalmopathy.

The sample in question was peripheral blood mononuclear cells (PBMCs), obtained at new diagnosis, from a patient treated with antithyroid drugs. The receptor was derived from a woman younger than 45 with Graves disease. The chain couples TRBV28 to TRBJ1-5; the D gene is possibly TRBD1 (6 bases). CDR3 nucleotide sequence: TGTGCCAGCAGTTCGGGACATTCTAGCAATCAGCCCCAGCATTTT. As protein: CASSSGHSSNQPQHF.